The clone carrying this T cell receptor (beta chain) was found once. CDR1 is SGHRS and CDR2 is YFSETQ in the germline V gene. CDR3 length equals 14 residues. Trimming took 5 bases from V and 7 from J; bases not matched to a gene: 6. Authors' methods: Amplified reference gene primers provided the basis for estimating nucleated cell counts. Using immunoSEQ multiplex PCR, the repertoire was profiled, and TCRdb retains in-frame clones only, with some absent. V, J and clone size were drawn from that table, and D and trimming were deduced from the DNA. This table has roughly 220,000 clones, 84% appearing once. The sample comes from a study of blood T cell repertoires in COVID-19. The overall study: Nucleic acid was either cDNA or gDNA, and it came from T cells, B-cell-depleted T cells, or PBMCs.

The receptor was derived from a woman in her twenties or thirties who had recovered from COVID-19. This chain uses TRBV5-1 with TRBJ1-6, with 7 bases aligning to TRBD1. Material for sequencing was peripheral blood. CDR3 sequence reads: CASSEVTGNSPLHF. The CDR3 DNA sequence: TGCGCCAGCAGTGAAGTGACAGGGAATTCACCCCTCCACTTT. The full variable domain, in which reference TRBV5-1 and TRBJ1-6 provide the parts outside the CDR3, is KAGVTQTPRYLIKTRGQQVTLSCSPISGHRSVSWYQQTPGQGLQFLFEYFSETQRNKGNFPGRFSGRQFSNSRSEMNVSTLELGDSALYLCASSEVTGNSPLHFGNGTRLTVT.